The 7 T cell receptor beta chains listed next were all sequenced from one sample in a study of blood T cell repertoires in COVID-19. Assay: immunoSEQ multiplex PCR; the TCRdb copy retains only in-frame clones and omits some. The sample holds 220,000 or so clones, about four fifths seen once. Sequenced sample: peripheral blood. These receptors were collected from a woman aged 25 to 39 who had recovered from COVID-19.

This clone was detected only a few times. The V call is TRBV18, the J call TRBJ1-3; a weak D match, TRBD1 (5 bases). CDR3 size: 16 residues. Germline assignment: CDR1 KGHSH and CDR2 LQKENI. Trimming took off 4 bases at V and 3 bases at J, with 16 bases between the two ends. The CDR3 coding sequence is TGTGCCAGCTCACTGACCCGGGGGGAAGTTGGAAACACCATATATTTT. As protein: CASSLTRGEVGNTIYF. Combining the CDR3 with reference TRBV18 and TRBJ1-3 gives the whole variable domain NAGVMQNPRHLVRRRGQEARLRCSPMKGHSHVYWYRQLPEEGLKFMVYLQKENIIDESGMPKERFSAEFPKEGPSILRIQQVVRGDSAAYFCASSLTRGEVGNTIYFGEGSWLTVV.

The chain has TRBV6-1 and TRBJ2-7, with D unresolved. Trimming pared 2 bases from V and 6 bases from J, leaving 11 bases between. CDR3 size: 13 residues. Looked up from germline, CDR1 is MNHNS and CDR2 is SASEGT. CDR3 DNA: TGTGCCAGCAGTGAACTGCTCGTGGCCGAGCAGTACTTC. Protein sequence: CASSELLVAEQYF.

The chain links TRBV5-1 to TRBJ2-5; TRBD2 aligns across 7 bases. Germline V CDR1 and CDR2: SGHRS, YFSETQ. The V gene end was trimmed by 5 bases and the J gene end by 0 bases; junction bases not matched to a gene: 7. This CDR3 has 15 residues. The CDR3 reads CASSFGGTNQETQYF. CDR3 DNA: TGCGCCAGCAGTTTCGGCGGGACTAACCAAGAGACCCAGTACTTC.

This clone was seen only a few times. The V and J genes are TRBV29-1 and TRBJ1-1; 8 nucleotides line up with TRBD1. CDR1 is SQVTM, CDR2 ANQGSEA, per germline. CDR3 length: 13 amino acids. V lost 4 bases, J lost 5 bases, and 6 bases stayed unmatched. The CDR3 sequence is CSVATGVRTEAFF. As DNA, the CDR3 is TGCAGCGTTGCGACAGGGGTTAGGACTGAAGCTTTCTTT.

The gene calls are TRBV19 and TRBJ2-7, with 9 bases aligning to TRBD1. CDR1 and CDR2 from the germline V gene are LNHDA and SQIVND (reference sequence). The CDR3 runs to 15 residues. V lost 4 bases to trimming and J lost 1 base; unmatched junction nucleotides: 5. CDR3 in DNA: TGTGCCAGTAGTAGCCACAGGGGGCGATCCTACGAGCAGTACTTC. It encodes CASSSHRGRSYEQYF.

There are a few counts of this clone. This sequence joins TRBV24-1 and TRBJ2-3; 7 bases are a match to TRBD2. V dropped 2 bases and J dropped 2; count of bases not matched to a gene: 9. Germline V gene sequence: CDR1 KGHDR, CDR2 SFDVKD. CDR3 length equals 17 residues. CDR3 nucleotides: TGTGCCACCAGTGATTCGGCCGGGGGGAGGGCCACAGATACGCAGTATTTT. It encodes CATSDSAGGRATDTQYF.

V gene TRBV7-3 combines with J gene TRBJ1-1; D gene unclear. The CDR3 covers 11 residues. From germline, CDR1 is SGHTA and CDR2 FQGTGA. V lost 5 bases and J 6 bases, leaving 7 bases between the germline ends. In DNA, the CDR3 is TGTGCCAGCAGCCCAAATGCTGAAGCTTTCTTT. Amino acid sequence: CASSPNAEAFF.